The sequence of this T cell receptor beta chain was determined in a study of cytomegalovirus exposure and HLA in healthy donors. It was with 60 Vbeta and 13 Jbeta primers that the PCR ran. Libraries were prepared by immunoSEQ multiplex PCR; TCRdb keeps only in-frame clonotypes and omits some of them. The top ten clones hold more than 5.5% of a sample with more than 75,000 clones, roughly 74% of them seen once. Germline V CDR1 and CDR2: SGHRS, YFSETQ. The CDR3 is 15 amino acids. Trimming took 4 bases from V and 7 from J; bases not matched to a gene: 8. The sample comprised PBMCs. The V gene is TRBV5-1, the J gene TRBJ1-4, with TRBD1 identical over 9 bases. The receptor comes from a woman aged 50 to 65 in good health and CMV-seropositive. Here the CDR3 reads CASSASGTGSEKLFF. The CDR3 region has the DNA TGCGCCAGCAGCGCAAGCGGGACAGGGTCTGAAAAACTGTTTTTT.